This T cell receptor (beta chain) was found in a study of CD8 T cells in ankylosing spondylitis. Via MiXCR, TCRdb re-called the 5' RACE reads, giving one row per CDR3 protein. The table lists 150,000 to 200,000 distinct CDR3 sequences, around 10% of them singletons. This clonotype was seen a few times. The specimen sequenced was blood, either unsorted or a sorted T cell fraction (not recorded which). The sequence was obtained from a male donor with ankylosing spondylitis or in good health (not recorded which).

CDR3 DNA: TGTGCCAGCAGCCAAGATAGATCGCAGCCCCAGCATTTT. Amino acid sequence: CASSQDRSQPQHF. The chain recombines TRBV3-1 with TRBJ1-5; D gene ambiguous. Germline loops: CDR1 LGHDT, CDR2 YNNKEL (reference sequence). The CDR3 has 13 amino acids. Trimming took 0 bases from V and 7 from J, leaving 7 bases between them.